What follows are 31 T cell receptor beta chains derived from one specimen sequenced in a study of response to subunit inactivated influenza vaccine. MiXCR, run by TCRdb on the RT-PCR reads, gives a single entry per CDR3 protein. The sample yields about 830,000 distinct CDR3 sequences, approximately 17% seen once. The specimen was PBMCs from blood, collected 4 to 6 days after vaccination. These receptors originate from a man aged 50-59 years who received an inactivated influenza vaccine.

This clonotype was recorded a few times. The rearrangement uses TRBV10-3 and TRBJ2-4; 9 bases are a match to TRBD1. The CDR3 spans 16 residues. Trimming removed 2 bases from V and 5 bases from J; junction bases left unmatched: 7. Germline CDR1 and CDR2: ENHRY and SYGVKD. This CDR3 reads CAISEHPGQGENIQYF. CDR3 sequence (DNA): TGTGCCATCAGTGAGCATCCGGGACAGGGCGAAAACATTCAGTACTTC.

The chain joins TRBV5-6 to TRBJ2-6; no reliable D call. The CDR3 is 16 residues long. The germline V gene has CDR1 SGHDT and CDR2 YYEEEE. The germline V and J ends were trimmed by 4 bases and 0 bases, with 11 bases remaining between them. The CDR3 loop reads CASSTLDVSGANVLTF. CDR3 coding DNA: TGTGCCAGCAGCACCCTAGACGTCTCTGGGGCCAACGTCCTGACTTTC. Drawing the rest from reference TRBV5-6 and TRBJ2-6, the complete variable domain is DAGVTQSPTHLIKTRGQQVTLRCSPKSGHDTVSWYQQALGQGPQFIFQYYEEEERQRGNFPDRFSGHQFPNYSSELNVNALLLGDSALYLCASSTLDVSGANVLTFGAGSRLTVL.

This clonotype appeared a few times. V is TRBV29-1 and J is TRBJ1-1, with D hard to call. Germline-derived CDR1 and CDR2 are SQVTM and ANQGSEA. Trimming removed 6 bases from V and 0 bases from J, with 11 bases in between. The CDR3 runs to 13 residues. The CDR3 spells CSVAIQMNTEAFF. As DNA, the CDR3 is TGCAGCGTAGCGATCCAGATGAACACTGAAGCTTTCTTT. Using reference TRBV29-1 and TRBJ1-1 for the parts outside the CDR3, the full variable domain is SAVISQKPSRDICQRGTSLTIQCQVDSQVTMMFWYRQQPGQSLTLIATANQGSEATYESGFVIDKFPISRPNLTFSTLTVSNMSPEDSSIYLCSVAIQMNTEAFFGQGTRLTVV.

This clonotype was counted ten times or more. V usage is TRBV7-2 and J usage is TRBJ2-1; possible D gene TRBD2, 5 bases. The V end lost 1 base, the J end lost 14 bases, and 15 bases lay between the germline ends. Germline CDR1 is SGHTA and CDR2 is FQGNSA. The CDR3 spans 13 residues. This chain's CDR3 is CASSLEEVGVKFF. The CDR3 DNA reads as TGTGCCAGCAGCTTAGAGGAAGTGGGAGTAAAGTTCTTC.

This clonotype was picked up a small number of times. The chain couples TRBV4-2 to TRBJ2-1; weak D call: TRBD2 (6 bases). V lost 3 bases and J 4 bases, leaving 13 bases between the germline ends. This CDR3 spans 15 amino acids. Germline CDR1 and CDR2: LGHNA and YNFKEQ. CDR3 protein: CASSQQAGGYNEQFF. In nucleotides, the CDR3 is TGTGCCAGCAGCCAGCAAGCTGGGGGGTACAATGAGCAGTTCTTC.

The CDR3 spells CATSRDQAATNEKLFF. The CDR3 DNA sequence: TGTGCCACCAGCAGAGATCAGGCGGCAACTAATGAAAAACTGTTTTTT. The chain uses TRBV15 and TRBJ1-4; D ambiguous. The V end lost 0 bases, the J end lost 0 bases, and 8 bases lay between the germline ends. CDR3 size: 16 residues. The germline CDR1 and CDR2 sequences are LNHNV and YYDKDF (reference sequence).

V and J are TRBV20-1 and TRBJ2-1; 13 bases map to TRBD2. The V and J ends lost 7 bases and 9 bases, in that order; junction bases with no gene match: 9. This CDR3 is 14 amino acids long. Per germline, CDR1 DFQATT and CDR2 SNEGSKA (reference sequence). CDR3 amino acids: CSGARTSGSSEQFF. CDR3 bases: TGCAGTGGCGCGCGGACTAGCGGGAGTTCTGAGCAGTTCTTC.

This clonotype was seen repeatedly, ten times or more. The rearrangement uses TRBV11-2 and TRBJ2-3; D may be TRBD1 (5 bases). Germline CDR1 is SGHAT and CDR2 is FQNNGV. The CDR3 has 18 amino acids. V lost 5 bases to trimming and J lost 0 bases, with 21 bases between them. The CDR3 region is CASSGKAGKSSSTDTQYF. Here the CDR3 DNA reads TGTGCCAGCAGCGGCAAGGCAGGGAAGTCATCTAGCACAGATACGCAGTATTTT.

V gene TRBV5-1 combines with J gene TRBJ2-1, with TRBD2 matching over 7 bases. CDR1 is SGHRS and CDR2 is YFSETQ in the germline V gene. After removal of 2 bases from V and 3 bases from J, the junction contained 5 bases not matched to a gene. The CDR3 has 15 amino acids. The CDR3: CASSLRGDFYNEQFF. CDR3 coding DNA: TGCGCCAGCAGCTTACGGGGGGACTTCTACAATGAGCAGTTCTTC.

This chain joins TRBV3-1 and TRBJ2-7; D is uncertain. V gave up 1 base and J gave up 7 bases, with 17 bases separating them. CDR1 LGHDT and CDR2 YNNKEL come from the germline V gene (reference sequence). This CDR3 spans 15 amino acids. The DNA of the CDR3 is TGTGCCAGCAGCCAAGGAAGACTCCTATTGGGAGAGCAGTACTTC. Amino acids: CASSQGRLLLGEQYF.

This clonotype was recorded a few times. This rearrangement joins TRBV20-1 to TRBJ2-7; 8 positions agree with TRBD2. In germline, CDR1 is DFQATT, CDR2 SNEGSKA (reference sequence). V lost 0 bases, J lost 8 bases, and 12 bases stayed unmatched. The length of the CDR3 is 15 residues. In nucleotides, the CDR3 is TGCAGTGCTAGAGAAGCGGGAGACCAACGGGGCAAGCAGTACTTC. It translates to CSAREAGDQRGKQYF.

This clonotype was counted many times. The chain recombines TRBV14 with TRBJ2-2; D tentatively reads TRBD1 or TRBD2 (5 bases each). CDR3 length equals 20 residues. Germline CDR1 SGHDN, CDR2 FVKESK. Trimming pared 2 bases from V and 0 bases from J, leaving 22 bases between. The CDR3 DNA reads TGTGCCAGCAGCCAATTTCGTCGTCCATTGCAGGGACCGAACACCGGGGAGCTGTTTTTT. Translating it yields CASSQFRRPLQGPNTGELFF.

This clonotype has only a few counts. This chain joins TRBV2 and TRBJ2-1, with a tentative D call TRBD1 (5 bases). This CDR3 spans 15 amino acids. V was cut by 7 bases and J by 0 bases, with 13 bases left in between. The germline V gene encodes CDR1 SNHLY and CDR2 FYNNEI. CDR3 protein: CASKIDSVSYNEQFF. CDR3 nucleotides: TGTGCCAGCAAAATAGACAGCGTCTCCTACAATGAGCAGTTCTTC.

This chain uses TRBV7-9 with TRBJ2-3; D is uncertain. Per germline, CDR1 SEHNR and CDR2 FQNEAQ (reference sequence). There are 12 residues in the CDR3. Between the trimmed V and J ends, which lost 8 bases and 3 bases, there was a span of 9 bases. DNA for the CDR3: TGTGCCAGCGGCACTTATACAGATACGCAGTATTTT. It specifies CASGTYTDTQYF.

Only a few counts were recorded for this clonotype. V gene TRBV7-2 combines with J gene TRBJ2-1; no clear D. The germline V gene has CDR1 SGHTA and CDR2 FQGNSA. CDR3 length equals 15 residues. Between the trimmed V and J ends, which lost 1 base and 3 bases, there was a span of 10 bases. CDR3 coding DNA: TGTGCCAGCAGCTTAGTTTTTAGTCGCTACAATGAGCAGTTCTTC. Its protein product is CASSLVFSRYNEQFF.

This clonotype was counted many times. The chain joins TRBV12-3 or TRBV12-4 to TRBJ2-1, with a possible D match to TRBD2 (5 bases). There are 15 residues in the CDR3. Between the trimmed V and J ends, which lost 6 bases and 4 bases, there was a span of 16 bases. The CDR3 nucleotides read TGTGCCAGCAGCTCCTGGACTTTCCTGTACAATGAGCAGTTCTTC. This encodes CASSSWTFLYNEQFF.

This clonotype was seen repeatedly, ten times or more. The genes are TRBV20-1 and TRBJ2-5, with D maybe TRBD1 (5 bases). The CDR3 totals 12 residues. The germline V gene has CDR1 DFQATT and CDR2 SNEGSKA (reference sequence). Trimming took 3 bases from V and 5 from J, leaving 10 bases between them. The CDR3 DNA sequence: TGCAGTGCTAGTCCAGGGCGGGAGACCCAGTACTTC. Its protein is CSASPGRETQYF.

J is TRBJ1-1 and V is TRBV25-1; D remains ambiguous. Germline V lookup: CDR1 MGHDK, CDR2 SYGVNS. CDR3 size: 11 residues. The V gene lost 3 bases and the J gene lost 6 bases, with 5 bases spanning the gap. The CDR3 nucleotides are TGTGCCAGCAGTGACTGGGCTGAAGCTTTCTTT. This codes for CASSDWAEAFF.

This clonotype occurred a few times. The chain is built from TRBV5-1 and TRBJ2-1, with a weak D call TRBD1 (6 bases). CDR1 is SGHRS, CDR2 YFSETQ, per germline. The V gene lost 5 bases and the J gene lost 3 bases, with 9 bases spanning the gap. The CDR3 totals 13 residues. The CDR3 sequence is CASRWTVYNEQFF. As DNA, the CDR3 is TGCGCCAGCAGATGGACAGTCTACAATGAGCAGTTCTTC.

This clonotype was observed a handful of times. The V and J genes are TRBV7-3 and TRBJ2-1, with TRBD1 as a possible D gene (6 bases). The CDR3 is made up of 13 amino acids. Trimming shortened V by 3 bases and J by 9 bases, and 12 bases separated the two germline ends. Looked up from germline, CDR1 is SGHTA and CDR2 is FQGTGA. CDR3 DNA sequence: TGTGCCAGCAGCTTCGACCCCAGGGGTGAGCAGTTCTTC. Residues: CASSFDPRGEQFF.

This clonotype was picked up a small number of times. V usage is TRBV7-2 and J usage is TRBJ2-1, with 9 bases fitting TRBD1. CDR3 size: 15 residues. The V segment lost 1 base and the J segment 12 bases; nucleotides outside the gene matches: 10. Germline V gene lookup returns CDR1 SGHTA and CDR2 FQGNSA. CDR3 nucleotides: TGTGCCAGCAGCTTAGTACAGGGGGCCCGGGAGGCGCAGTTCTTC. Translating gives CASSLVQGAREAQFF.

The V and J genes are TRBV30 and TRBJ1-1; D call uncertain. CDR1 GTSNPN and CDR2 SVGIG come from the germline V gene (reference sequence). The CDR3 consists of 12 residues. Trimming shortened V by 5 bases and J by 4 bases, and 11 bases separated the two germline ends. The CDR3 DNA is TGTGCCTGGGCAGGCCTGAGCACTGAAGCTTTCTTT. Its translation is CAWAGLSTEAFF.

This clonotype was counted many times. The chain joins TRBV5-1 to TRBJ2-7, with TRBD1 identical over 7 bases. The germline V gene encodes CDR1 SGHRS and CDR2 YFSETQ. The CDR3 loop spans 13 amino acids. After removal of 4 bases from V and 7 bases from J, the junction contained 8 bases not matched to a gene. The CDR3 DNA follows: TGCGCCAGCAGCGAACAGGGGAATTGGGAGCAGTACTTC. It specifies CASSEQGNWEQYF.

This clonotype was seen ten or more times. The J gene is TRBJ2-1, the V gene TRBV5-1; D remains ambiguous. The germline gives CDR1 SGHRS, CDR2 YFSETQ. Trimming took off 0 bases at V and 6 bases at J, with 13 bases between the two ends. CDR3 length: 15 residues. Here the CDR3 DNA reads TGCGCCAGCAGCTTGGTTGACCCTGCCCTCAATGAGCAGTTCTTC. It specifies CASSLVDPALNEQFF.

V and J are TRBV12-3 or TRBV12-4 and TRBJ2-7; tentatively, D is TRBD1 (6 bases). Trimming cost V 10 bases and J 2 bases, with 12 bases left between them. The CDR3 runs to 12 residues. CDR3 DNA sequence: TGTGCCACCGGAGCAGGGGCCTACGAGCAGTACTTC. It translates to CATGAGAYEQYF.

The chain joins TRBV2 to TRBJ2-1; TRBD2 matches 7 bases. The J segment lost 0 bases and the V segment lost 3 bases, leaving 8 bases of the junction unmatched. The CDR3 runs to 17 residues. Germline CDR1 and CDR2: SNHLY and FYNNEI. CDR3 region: CASSDGWGGSSYNEQFF. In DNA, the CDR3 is TGTGCCAGCAGTGACGGTTGGGGCGGGAGCTCCTACAATGAGCAGTTCTTC.

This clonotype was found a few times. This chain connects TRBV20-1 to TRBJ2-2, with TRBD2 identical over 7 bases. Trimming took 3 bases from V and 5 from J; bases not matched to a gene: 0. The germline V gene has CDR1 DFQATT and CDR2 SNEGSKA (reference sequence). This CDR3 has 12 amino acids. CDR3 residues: CSASGRTGELFF. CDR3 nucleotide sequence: TGCAGTGCTAGCGGGAGGACCGGGGAGCTGTTTTTT.

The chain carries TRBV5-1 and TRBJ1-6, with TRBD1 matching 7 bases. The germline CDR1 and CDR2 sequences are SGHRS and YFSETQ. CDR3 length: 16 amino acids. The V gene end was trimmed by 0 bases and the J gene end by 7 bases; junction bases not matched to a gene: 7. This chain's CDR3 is CASSLGGTDKNSPLHF. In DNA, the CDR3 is TGCGCCAGCAGCTTGGGCGGGACAGACAAAAATTCACCCCTCCACTTT.

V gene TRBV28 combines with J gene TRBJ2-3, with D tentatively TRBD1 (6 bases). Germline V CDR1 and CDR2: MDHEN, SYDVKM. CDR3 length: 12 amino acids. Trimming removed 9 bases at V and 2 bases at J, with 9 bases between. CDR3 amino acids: CASTGNTDTQYF. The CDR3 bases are TGTGCCAGTACAGGGAACACAGATACGCAGTATTTT.

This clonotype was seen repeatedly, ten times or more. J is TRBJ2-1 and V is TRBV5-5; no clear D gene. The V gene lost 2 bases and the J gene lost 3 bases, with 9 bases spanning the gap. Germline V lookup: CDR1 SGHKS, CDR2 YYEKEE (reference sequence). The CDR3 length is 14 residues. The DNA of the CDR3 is TGTGCCAGCAGCTTTAGAGATCGCTACAATGAGCAGTTCTTC. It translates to CASSFRDRYNEQFF.

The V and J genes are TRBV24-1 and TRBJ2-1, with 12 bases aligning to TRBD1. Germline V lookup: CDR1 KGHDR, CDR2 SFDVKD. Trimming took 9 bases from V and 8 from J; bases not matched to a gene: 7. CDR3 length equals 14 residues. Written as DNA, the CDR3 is TGTGCCACCTCGAGTGGGACAGGGGGCGATGAGCAGTTCTTC. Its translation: CATSSGTGGDEQFF.